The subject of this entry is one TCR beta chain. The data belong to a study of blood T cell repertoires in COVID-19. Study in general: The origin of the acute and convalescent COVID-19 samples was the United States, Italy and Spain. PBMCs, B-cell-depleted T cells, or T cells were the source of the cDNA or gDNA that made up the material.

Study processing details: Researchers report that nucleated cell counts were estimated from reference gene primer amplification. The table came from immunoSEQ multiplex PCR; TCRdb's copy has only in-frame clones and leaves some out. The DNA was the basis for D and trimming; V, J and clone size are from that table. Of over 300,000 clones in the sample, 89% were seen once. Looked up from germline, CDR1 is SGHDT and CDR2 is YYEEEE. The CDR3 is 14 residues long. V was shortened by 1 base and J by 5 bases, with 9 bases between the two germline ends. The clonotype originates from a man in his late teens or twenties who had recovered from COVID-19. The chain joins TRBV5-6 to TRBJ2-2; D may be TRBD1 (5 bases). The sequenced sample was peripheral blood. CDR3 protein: CASSLTSGTGELFF. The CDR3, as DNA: TGTGCCAGCAGCTTGACCTCAGGGACCGGGGAGCTGTTTTTT.